This T cell receptor beta chain is drawn from a study of CD8 T cells in ankylosing spondylitis. Study observations and caveats: Earlier literature documents some of the motif variants in reactive arthritis synovial fluid and blood. Clones linked to disease, bearing a CD8+ phenotype, were relatively rare in peripheral blood.

Points on this clonotype: Its antigen remains unidentified.

Germline CDR1 is KGHDR and CDR2 is SFDVKD. CDR3 length: 17 amino acids. J was trimmed by 0 bases and V by 3 bases; bases with no gene match: 6. In making TCR beta libraries, quantitative 5'-RACE with molecular barcodes was used. TCRdb re-called the 5' RACE reads through MiXCR, storing one row per CDR3 protein. This repertoire shows fewer than 200,000 distinct CDR3 sequences, approximately 18% found once; its top ten account for 4.3%. The chain uses TRBV24-1 and TRBJ2-1; 8 bases are a match to TRBD1. Sequenced: blood, either unsorted or a sorted T cell fraction (not recorded which). This clonotype was obtained from a male donor aged 10-35 years with ankylosing spondylitis or in good health (not recorded which). The CDR3 here is CATSDRTGISSYNEQFF. In DNA form, the CDR3 reads TGTGCCACCAGTGATAGGACAGGGATTAGCTCCTACAATGAGCAGTTCTTC.